This T cell receptor beta chain was captured in a study of breast tumors, draining lymph nodes, adjacent tissues. Study-wide results and limits: Findings are consistent with lymph node origin and intratumoral expansion of most tumor T cells. Compared with lymph nodes, tumors were less diverse; compared with nontumor tissue, more.

TCRdb reanalysed the multiplex PCR reads using MiXCR and keeps one entry per CDR3 protein. The sample records over 15,000 distinct CDR3 sequences, under 70% being singletons. This CDR3 spans 14 amino acids. Germline assignment: CDR1 SEHNR and CDR2 FQNEAQ (reference sequence). With 6 bases removed from V and 8 bases from J, the gap between germline ends came to 16 bases. A remark on this clonotype: What it recognizes is unknown.

This sequence joins TRBV7-9 and TRBJ1-4, with a weak D call TRBD1 (5 bases). The sequence came from a female donor with breast cancer. Some clones in this sample may be carry-over from other donors' samples. The sample taken for sequencing was tumor-adjacent breast tissue. The CDR3 protein is CASSSRERGEKLFF. The CDR3 DNA is TGTGCCAGCAGTTCCAGGGAGCGGGGAGAAAAACTGTTTTTT.